This T cell receptor (beta chain) came from a study of blood T cell repertoires in COVID-19. Some clones are missing from TCRdb's copy, which holds only in-frame ones; the method was immunoSEQ multiplex PCR. The top ten clones hold around 3.6% of a sample with roughly 170,000 clones, around 83% of them seen once. Germline CDR1 is MNHEY and CDR2 is SVGEGT. The length of the CDR3 is 18 residues. The V and J ends lost 0 bases and 7 bases, in that order; junction bases with no gene match: 11. This sequence originates from a woman between 50 and 59 years old in a cohort exposed to, infected with or recovered from COVID-19 (not recorded which). This chain connects TRBV6-2 or TRBV6-3 to TRBJ1-4; 10 bases agree with TRBD1. Specimen: PBMCs or T cells enriched from blood (not recorded which). The CDR3 nucleotides are TGTGCCAGCAGTTACTCCCCTGGGTGGACAGGGGGGGGTGAAAAACTGTTTTTT. Translating it yields CASSYSPGWTGGGEKLFF.